This TCR beta chain derives from a study of T cells in localized non-small cell lung cancer. General observations from the study: The study found T cell clonality highest in uninvolved adjacent lung, above tumor. Appearance in adjacent lung was seen for a median about 59 of the top 100 tumor clones. Sequencing was limited to one tumor region, leaving the possibility of heterogeneity open. Elevated blood T cell density was associated with longer overall survival.

The germline CDR1 and CDR2 sequences are MGHRA and YSYEKL. V lost 0 bases to trimming and J lost 3 bases, with 9 bases between them. The CDR3 has 15 amino acids. As concerns this clone: Its antigen remains unknown.

Using immunoSEQ multiplex PCR, the repertoire was profiled, and TCRdb retains in-frame clones only, with some absent. The sample shows some 16,000 clones, 75% to 90% of them seen only once. Source: peripheral blood, taken before any cancer treatment. This chain connects TRBV4-1 to TRBJ2-4; no reliable D call. The clonotype was recovered from a male donor at least 60 years old with stage II squamous cell lung carcinoma. CDR3 in DNA: TGCGCCAGCAGCCAAGATTACTTTGGCAAAAACATTCAGTACTTC. Its translation is CASSQDYFGKNIQYF.